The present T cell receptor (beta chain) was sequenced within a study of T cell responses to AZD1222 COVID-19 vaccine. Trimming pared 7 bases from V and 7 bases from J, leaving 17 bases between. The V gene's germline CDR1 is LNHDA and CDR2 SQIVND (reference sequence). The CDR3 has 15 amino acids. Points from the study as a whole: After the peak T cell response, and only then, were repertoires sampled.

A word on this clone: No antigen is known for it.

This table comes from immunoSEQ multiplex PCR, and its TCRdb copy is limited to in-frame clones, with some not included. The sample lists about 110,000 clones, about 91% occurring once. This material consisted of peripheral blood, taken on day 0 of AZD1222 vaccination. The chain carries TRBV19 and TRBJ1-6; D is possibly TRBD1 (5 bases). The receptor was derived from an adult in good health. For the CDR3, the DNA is TGTGCCAGTACCCATGGGGGTCCGCAGAATTCACCCCTCCACTTT. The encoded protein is CASTHGGPQNSPLHF.